The 22 T cell receptor beta chains below come from one sample, sequenced in a study of blood T cell repertoires in COVID-19 (dated by TCRdb to 2020 to 2022). Library creation used the immunoSEQ multiplex PCR assay. What TCRdb holds here is the immuneACCESS table cut down to in-frame rearrangements. Part of the clones is not present; checked against another copy, under half of the missing clones reflect an unresolved V gene, and the others are unexplained. This sample has about 69,000 clones in its table, and approximately 82% of those were observed once. 9.7% of the sample belongs to the ten largest clones. Sequencing was performed on peripheral blood. The receptors stem from an elderly woman with acute or convalescent COVID-19.

In nucleotides, the CDR3 is TGCGCCAGCAGCCCCAGGGTCACCGGGGAGCTGTTTTTT. Its translation: CASSPRVTGELFF. The V and J genes are TRBV5-1 and TRBJ2-2; the D gene is possibly TRBD1 (5 bases). Deletions cut 4 bases from V and 4 bases from J, with 8 bases between. Germline assignment: CDR1 SGHRS and CDR2 YFSETQ. The CDR3 consists of 13 residues.

The chain uses TRBV19 and TRBJ2-1; maybe TRBD2 (5 bases). This CDR3 is built from 14 residues. Germline-derived CDR1 and CDR2 are LNHDA and SQIVND (reference sequence). With 3 bases removed from V and 2 bases from J, the gap between germline ends came to 8 bases. The CDR3 protein is CASSIVGTYNEQFF. In DNA form, the CDR3 reads TGTGCCAGTAGTATTGTCGGGACCTACAATGAGCAGTTCTTC.

This clone has just one count. The chain has TRBV3-1 (or the pseudogene TRBV3-2) and TRBJ2-1; D not certain. CDR1 and CDR2 (germline): LGHDT, YNNKEL (reference sequence). The CDR3 extends over 14 amino acids. V was cut by 6 bases and J by 7 bases, with 16 bases left in between. CDR3: CASSYAYSGNEQFF. The CDR3 DNA follows: TGTGCCAGCAGTTACGCGTACAGTGGTAATGAGCAGTTCTTC.

This clone has just a few counts. This chain joins TRBV11-3 and TRBJ2-3, with 8 positions matching TRBD2. Losses at the gene ends were 5 bases for V and 9 bases for J; bases not matched to a gene: 4. The CDR3 consists of 12 residues. The V gene's germline CDR1 is SGHNT and CDR2 YENEEA. Here the CDR3 reads CASSRSSGTQYF. CDR3 DNA: TGTGCCAGCAGCCGCTCTAGCGGGACGCAGTATTTT.

This clone has only a few counts. The chain has TRBV3-1 (or the pseudogene TRBV3-2) and TRBJ1-1; no clear D gene. Per the germline V gene, CDR1 is LGHDT and CDR2 is YNNKEL (reference sequence). V was trimmed by 1 base and J by 6 bases, leaving 15 bases between them. This CDR3 region has 15 residues. The CDR3 is CASSQASTDLSEAFF. In DNA, the CDR3 is TGTGCCAGCAGCCAAGCAAGCACAGATCTGTCTGAAGCTTTCTTT.

CDR3 nucleotide sequence: TGTGCCAGCAGCCCACGCTCGCGGGACAGAGCACTGAGCGCTTTCTTT. This sequence encodes CASSPRSRDRALSAFF. The chain has TRBV12-1 and TRBJ1-1; TRBD1 is taken as the D call from the table, unchecked against the DNA. TRBV12-1 is listed as a pseudogene. The CDR3 is 16 amino acids.

The chain has TRBV3-1 (or the pseudogene TRBV3-2) and TRBJ1-1, with no clear D. Trimming took 6 bases from V and 0 from J, leaving 14 bases between them. The CDR3 sequence is 15 residues long. CDR1 is LGHDT, CDR2 YNNKEL, per germline (reference sequence). CDR3 coding DNA: TGTGCCAGCAGGTACGGCCAAACAGTGAACACTGAAGCTTTCTTT. Translated, it gives CASRYGQTVNTEAFF.

The V and J genes are TRBV30 and TRBJ2-6; D not resolved. The CDR3 spans 14 residues. CDR1 and CDR2 (germline): GTSNPN, SVGIG (reference sequence). V lost 4 bases and J lost 1, with 8 bases in between. DNA of the CDR3: TGTGCCTGGACCCGAGCTTCTGGGGCCAACGTCCTGACTTTC. This codes for CAWTRASGANVLTF. Full variable domain (remainder filled in from reference TRBV30 and TRBJ2-6): SQTIHQWPATLVQPVGSPLSLECTVEGTSNPNLYWYRQAAGRGLQLLFYSVGIGQISSEVPQNLSASRPQDRQFILSSKKLLLSDSGFYLCAWTRASGANVLTFGAGSRLTVL.

The rearrangement links TRBV7-3 to TRBJ2-1; 10 nucleotides line up with TRBD2. The CDR3 totals 15 residues. V dropped 5 bases and J dropped 7; count of bases not matched to a gene: 8. CDR1 is SGHTA and CDR2 is FQGTGA in the germline V gene. The CDR3 sequence: CASSLQRGGRNEQFF. CDR3 nucleotides: TGTGCCAGCAGCCTTCAGCGGGGGGGCCGAAATGAGCAGTTCTTC.

As to this clone: Relative to the germline gene, one junction end is altered; a read error may explain this. The rearrangement uses TRBV13 and TRBJ2-7, with a tentative D call TRBD1 (6 bases). The CDR3 runs 13 residues. Per the germline V gene, CDR1 is PRHDT and CDR2 is FYEKMQ (reference sequence). The CDR3 sequence: CASSPTTRTAVDF. CDR3 nucleotides: TGTGCCAGCAGCCCAACCACTAGGACAGCCGTGGACTTC.

The J gene is TRBJ2-3, the V gene TRBV18; no clear D. V lost 3 bases to trimming and J lost 1 base, with 14 bases between them. The CDR3 extends over 16 amino acids. Germline CDR1 reads KGHSH; CDR2 reads LQKENI. The CDR3 sequence is CASSPYSREGTDTQYF. CDR3 bases: TGTGCCAGCTCACCGTACTCACGAGAGGGCACAGATACGCAGTATTTT.

The chain's CDR3 is CASSVAGGPTDTQYF. In nucleotides, the CDR3 is TGTGCCAGCAGCGTAGCGGGGGGGCCAACAGATACGCAGTATTTT. J is TRBJ2-3 and V is TRBV9; 8 bases map to TRBD2. This CDR3 comprises 15 residues. V was pared by 0 bases and J by 3 bases, with 3 bases of the junction left unmatched. CDR1 is SGDLS, CDR2 YYNGEE, per germline.

This clone was seen a few times. This chain links TRBV12-3 or TRBV12-4 with TRBJ1-2; D gene unclear. This CDR3 is built from 11 residues. V shed 3 bases and J shed 8 bases, with 7 bases lying between them. The CDR3 protein is CASSFGDGYTF. In nucleotides, the CDR3 is TGTGCCAGCAGTTTTGGAGACGGCTACACCTTC.

The chain uses TRBV29-1 and TRBJ2-7, with TRBD1 identical over 12 bases. Germline assignment: CDR1 SQVTM and CDR2 ANQGSEA. The CDR3 contains 14 residues. V gave up 6 bases and J gave up 12 bases; unmatched junction bases: 15. This CDR3 is CSVIPGQGARGGYF. The CDR3 DNA reads as TGCAGCGTGATCCCGGGACAGGGGGCGAGGGGTGGGTACTTC.

The chain is built from TRBV7-2 and TRBJ2-3; TRBD2 is a possible D gene (5 bases). This CDR3 contains 15 residues. The germline V and J ends were trimmed by 0 bases and 6 bases, with 13 bases remaining between them. Germline V gene lookup returns CDR1 SGHTA and CDR2 FQGNSA. The CDR3 coding sequence is TGTGCCAGCAGCTTAGCCGGCGGAGGTCCCGATACGCAGTATTTT. Translated, it gives CASSLAGGGPDTQYF.

The rearrangement uses TRBV2 and TRBJ2-5; maybe TRBD2 (7 bases). Germline assignment: CDR1 SNHLY and CDR2 FYNNEI. V gave up 7 bases and J gave up 1 base, with 13 bases separating them. The CDR3 contains 14 residues. Written as DNA, the CDR3 is TGTGCCAGCACTGGAGGGGGGGCCCAAGAGACCCAGTACTTC. This encodes CASTGGGAQETQYF. Variable domain in full (rest from reference TRBV2 and TRBJ2-5): EPEVTQTPSHQVTQMGQEVILRCVPISNHLYFYWYRQILGQKVEFLVSFYNNEISEKSEIFDDQFSVERPDGSNFTLKIRSTKLEDSAMYFCASTGGGAQETQYFGPGTRLLVL.

This clone has more than one count but fewer than ten. V usage is TRBV29-1 and J usage is TRBJ1-5, with D possibly matching TRBD1 (6 bases). Germline CDR1 and CDR2: SQVTM and ANQGSEA. This CDR3 has 13 amino acids. The V end lost 4 bases, the J end lost 4 bases, and 11 bases lay between the germline ends. CDR3 DNA: TGCAGCGTTGTGGACAGCTATAATCAGCCCCAGCATTTT. This codes for CSVVDSYNQPQHF.

CDR3 residues: CASSRGTSGGTGTDTQYF. The DNA of the CDR3 is TGTGCCAGCAGCCGCGGCACTAGCGGGGGGACGGGCACAGATACGCAGTATTTT. The chain combines TRBV3-1 (or the pseudogene TRBV3-2) with TRBJ2-3, with 12 bases that match TRBD2. The V gene end was trimmed by 4 bases and the J gene end by 1 base; junction bases not matched to a gene: 9. CDR3 length equals 18 residues. Germline lookup yields CDR1 LGHDT and CDR2 YNNKEL (reference sequence).

The chain has TRBV7-2 and TRBJ2-7; 9 positions match TRBD2. CDR1 and CDR2 (germline): SGHTA, FQGNSA. V lost 11 bases, J lost 3 bases, and 8 bases stayed unmatched. The length of the CDR3 is 13 residues. The CDR3 nucleotides read TGTGCCCGCGGGGGGGACGGAGGCTACGAGCAGTACTTC. Amino acids: CARGGDGGYEQYF.

For the CDR3, the DNA is TGCGCCAGCAGCATTCAACCGGGACAGGGACGTGGCTACACCTTC. Translating it yields CASSIQPGQGRGYTF. The rearrangement links TRBV5-1 to TRBJ1-2; 9 positions match TRBD1. V was clipped by 4 bases and J by 7 bases; unmatched bases: 11. CDR3 length: 15 residues. Per the germline V gene, CDR1 is SGHRS and CDR2 is YFSETQ.

The chain carries TRBV12-1 and TRBJ2-3; the table's D call TRBD2 went unverified against the DNA. TRBV12-1 is labeled a pseudogene. The CDR3 length is 21 residues. The CDR3 sequence is CASSFVIRLAGVYLGTDTQYF. Here the CDR3 DNA reads TGTGCCAGCAGCTTTGTTATTCGGCTAGCGGGGGTCTACCTAGGCACAGATACGCAGTATTTT.

This chain joins TRBV18 and TRBJ1-3; D not certain. Trimming stripped 1 base from V and 2 bases from J, with 12 bases between. There are 16 residues in the CDR3. Germline CDR1 and CDR2: KGHSH and LQKENI. Here the CDR3 reads CASSPRSGGAGNTIYF. In DNA, the CDR3 is TGTGCCAGCTCACCACGGTCGGGAGGAGCTGGAAACACCATATATTTT.